The 27 T cell receptor beta chains presented below share a single source sample, sequenced in a study of CD8+ T cells in alopecia areata. Treatment: oral pan-JAK inhibitor, 5-10 mg twice daily. Sequencing relied on a cDNA template that was reverse transcribed from extracted RNA. Sequencing used immunoSEQ multiplex PCR; TCRdb keeps in-frame clones, though not all of them. This table has roughly 120,000 clones, about 60% appearing once. This material consisted of CD8+ T cells sorted from blood, taken at week 24, from a patient treated with tofacitinib. The receptors originated from a human donor with alopecia areata.

This clone came up a few times. This sequence joins TRBV27 and TRBJ2-3; D might be TRBD1 (6 bases). This CDR3 contains 14 residues. Trimming cost V 5 bases and J 6 bases, with 15 bases left between them. CDR1 is MNHEY, CDR2 SMNVEV, per germline (reference sequence). In nucleotides, the CDR3 is TGTGCCAGCAGTATAACAGGGTCGAGGGATACGCAGTATTTT. Amino acids: CASSITGSRDTQYF.

V and J are TRBV16 and TRBJ1-2; D is undetermined. Trimming took 5 bases from V and 7 from J, leaving 8 bases between them. This CDR3 has 11 amino acids. Germline lookup yields CDR1 KGHSY and CDR2 FQNENV. In nucleotides, the CDR3 is TGTGCCAGCAGCGACGGTTCTGGCTACACCTTC. Protein sequence: CASSDGSGYTF.

The rearrangement uses TRBV4-2 and TRBJ2-1; no firm D call. This CDR3 contains 14 residues. From germline, CDR1 is LGHNA and CDR2 YNFKEQ. Between the trimmed V and J ends, which lost 1 base and 9 bases, there was a span of 13 bases. CDR3 region: CASSQGGESSEQFF. CDR3 DNA sequence: TGTGCCAGCAGCCAAGGTGGGGAAAGTAGTGAGCAGTTCTTC.

V and J are TRBV27 and TRBJ1-5, with D maybe TRBD1 (5 bases). Trimming removed 0 bases at V and 1 base at J, with 7 bases between. The CDR3 has 15 residues. Germline V gene lookup returns CDR1 MNHEY and CDR2 SMNVEV (reference sequence). The CDR3 nucleotides read TGTGCCAGCAGTTTATCAGGGGCCAGCAATCAGCCCCAGCATTTT. Protein: CASSLSGASNQPQHF.

The chain uses TRBV5-1 and TRBJ2-5; no clear D. The CDR3 length is 13 residues. The germline V gene encodes CDR1 SGHRS and CDR2 YFSETQ. V was shortened by 4 bases and J by 3 bases, with 10 bases between the two germline ends. This chain's CDR3 is CASSRPGKETQYF. CDR3 sequence (DNA): TGCGCCAGCAGCCGGCCGGGTAAAGAGACCCAGTACTTC.

This clone was seen more than once but under ten times. The chain recombines TRBV9 with TRBJ1-2; D ambiguous. The germline V gene encodes CDR1 SGDLS and CDR2 YYNGEE. Trimming removed 7 bases at V and 8 bases at J, with 12 bases between. The CDR3 is 11 residues long. CDR3 coding DNA: TGTGCCAGCTCCGCCATGCGAGGCTACACCTTC. Translated: CASSAMRGYTF.

The J gene is TRBJ1-6, the V gene TRBV2; D unclear. V was clipped by 3 bases and J by 5 bases, with 8 bases between them. Germline V lookup: CDR1 SNHLY, CDR2 FYNNEI. The CDR3 extends over 14 amino acids. In DNA, the CDR3 is TGTGCCAGCAGTGATGGGTGGGATAATTCACCCCTCCACTTT. Its translation is CASSDGWDNSPLHF.

CDR3 protein: CASNEGVSTDTQYF. CDR3 bases: TGTGCCAGCAACGAGGGGGTGTCCACAGATACGCAGTATTTT. The V and J genes are TRBV27 and TRBJ2-3, with a weak D call TRBD1 (6 bases). Germline lookup yields CDR1 MNHEY and CDR2 SMNVEV (reference sequence). The CDR3 is 14 amino acids. The V and J ends lost 7 bases and 2 bases respectively, with 13 bases between them.

V is TRBV12-5 and J is TRBJ1-2; TRBD1 matches at 9 bases. The germline gives CDR1 LGHNT, CDR2 FRNRAP. There are 14 residues in the CDR3. V shed 4 bases, J shed 3 bases, and the junction held 3 bases outside the gene matches. The CDR3 is CASGSRTGDYGYTF. The DNA of the CDR3 is TGTGCTAGTGGTTCCCGGACAGGGGACTATGGCTACACCTTC.

This chain uses TRBV18 with TRBJ1-2; TRBD1 aligns across 12 bases. CDR3 length equals 15 residues. J gave up 6 bases and V 0 bases, and 2 bases lay outside the gene matches. CDR1 KGHSH and CDR2 LQKENI come from the germline V gene. The CDR3, as DNA: TGTGCCAGCTCACCACCGGGACAGGGGGCGGATGGCTACACCTTC. Translated, it gives CASSPPGQGADGYTF.

The chain is built from TRBV15 and TRBJ2-7, with 7 bases fitting TRBD1. The CDR3 covers 15 residues. The V and J ends lost 5 bases and 3 bases, in that order; junction bases with no gene match: 10. Germline V CDR1 and CDR2: LNHNV, YYDKDF (reference sequence). CDR3 sequence reads: CATSDQGEQDYEQYF. CDR3 DNA sequence: TGTGCCACCAGCGATCAGGGGGAACAGGACTACGAGCAGTACTTC.

The chain couples TRBV4-1 to TRBJ1-6, with TRBD1 identical over 8 bases. The CDR3 contains 15 residues. V was clipped by 0 bases and J by 10 bases; unmatched bases: 5. The germline V gene has CDR1 MGHRA and CDR2 YSYEKL. The CDR3 DNA reads TGCGCCAGCAGCCAAGATGTAGACAGGGGATCACCCCTCCACTTT. Its translation is CASSQDVDRGSPLHF.

V is TRBV6-6 and J is TRBJ2-7; maybe TRBD2 (5 bases). The CDR3 totals 13 residues. Germline V gene sequence: CDR1 MNHNY, CDR2 SVGAGI (reference sequence). The V end lost 6 bases, the J end lost 0 bases, and 9 bases lay between the germline ends. Here the CDR3 reads CASRPGSSYEQYF. DNA for the CDR3: TGTGCCAGCAGGCCGGGGAGCTCCTACGAGCAGTACTTC.

This clone showed up just a few times. The chain employs TRBV27 and TRBJ2-7, with 7 bases identical to TRBD1. The CDR3 runs to 15 residues. The germline V gene has CDR1 MNHEY and CDR2 SMNVEV (reference sequence). V lost 6 bases and J lost 5; bases outside the gene matches: 13. The CDR3 nucleotides are TGTGCCAGCAGCTTAGCCGTGACAGGGACCGACGAGCAGTACTTC. This gives the protein CASSLAVTGTDEQYF.

J is TRBJ2-7 and V is TRBV5-4, with 12 bases fitting TRBD2. Germline values: CDR1 SGHNT, CDR2 YYREEE (reference sequence). The V gene end was trimmed by 0 bases and the J gene end by 3 bases; junction bases not matched to a gene: 10. This CDR3 is built from 18 residues. The CDR3 sequence: CASSLETGLAGRFYEQYF. DNA for the CDR3: TGTGCCAGCAGCTTGGAAACTGGACTAGCGGGGAGATTCTACGAGCAGTACTTC.

The chain uses TRBV6-5 and TRBJ2-7; weak D call: TRBD1 (6 bases). The CDR3 runs 15 residues. Germline CDR1 is MNHEY and CDR2 is SVGAGI. V was pared by 0 bases and J by 1 base, with 10 bases between. Written as DNA, the CDR3 is TGTGCCAGCAGTTACTCCCTGACAGGTTCCTACGAGCAGTACTTC. It encodes CASSYSLTGSYEQYF.

CDR3 amino acids: CASSRRPIQGEGYEQYF. The CDR3 DNA follows: TGTGCCAGCAGCCGGAGACCGATCCAGGGGGAAGGCTACGAGCAGTACTTC. The chain employs TRBV7-9 and TRBJ2-7; 7 nucleotides align to TRBD1. V lost 5 bases to trimming and J lost 3 bases; unmatched junction nucleotides: 16. CDR3 size: 17 residues. Germline V CDR1 and CDR2: SEHNR, FQNEAQ (reference sequence).

This sequence joins TRBV6-5 and TRBJ1-1; D ambiguous. CDR3 length equals 13 residues. V was pared by 6 bases and J by 4 bases, with 12 bases between. CDR1 is MNHEY and CDR2 is SVGAGI in the germline V gene. CDR3 DNA: TGTGCCAGCAGCCTAGGTGGGCCCACTGAAGCTTTCTTT. Translating gives CASSLGGPTEAFF.

The chain uses TRBV15 and TRBJ2-5; D could derive from TRBD1 or TRBD2 (5 bases each). Germline V gene sequence: CDR1 LNHNV, CDR2 YYDKDF (reference sequence). Between the trimmed V and J ends, which lost 5 bases and 3 bases, there was a span of 10 bases. The CDR3 totals 13 residues. CDR3 region: CATSSGTEETQYF. The CDR3 region has the DNA TGTGCCACCAGCTCTGGGACGGAAGAGACCCAGTACTTC. The full variable domain, its missing parts supplied by reference TRBV15 and TRBJ2-5, is DAMVIQNPRYQVTQFGKPVTLSCSQTLNHNVMYWYQQKSSQAPKLLFHYYDKDFNNEADTPDNFQSRRPNTSFCFLDIRSPGLGDTAMYLCATSSGTEETQYFGPGTRLLVL.

A few counts support this clone. V usage is TRBV9 and J usage is TRBJ2-3; D is unclear. Trimming took off 0 bases at V and 1 base at J, with 15 bases between the two ends. The CDR3 is made up of 17 amino acids. Germline V lookup: CDR1 SGDLS, CDR2 YYNGEE. The CDR3 spells CASSVARCRACTDTQYF. The CDR3 coding sequence is TGTGCCAGCAGCGTAGCCCGTTGTCGGGCCTGCACAGATACGCAGTATTTT.

The CDR3 sequence: CASSLAREHEQYF. The CDR3 nucleotides are TGTGCCAGCAGCTTAGCAAGGGAACACGAGCAGTACTTC. The chain is built from TRBV7-9 and TRBJ2-7; no reliable D call. The CDR3 totals 13 residues. V lost 0 bases and J lost 5, with 8 bases in between. Germline V gene data show CDR1 as SEHNR and CDR2 as FQNEAQ (reference sequence).

The gene calls are TRBV5-1 and TRBJ1-1, with a possible D match to TRBD1 (6 bases). Germline lookup yields CDR1 SGHRS and CDR2 YFSETQ. The length of the CDR3 is 14 residues. V was pared by 3 bases and J by 1 base, with 10 bases between. CDR3 region: CASSSGAGNTEAFF. CDR3 DNA: TGCGCCAGCAGCTCGGGGGCGGGGAACACTGAAGCTTTCTTT.

This sequence joins TRBV7-2 and TRBJ2-1; D may match TRBD1 or TRBD2 (5 bases each). V lost 5 bases and J lost 7, with 12 bases in between. Germline CDR1 and CDR2: SGHTA and FQGNSA. The CDR3 totals 13 residues. CDR3 DNA sequence: TGTGCCAGCAGCGACGGGACCTGGAATGAGCAGTTCTTC. Amino acid sequence: CASSDGTWNEQFF.

The gene calls are TRBV13 and TRBJ2-7; D is uncertain. This CDR3 is built from 12 residues. Germline CDR1 is PRHDT and CDR2 is FYEKMQ (reference sequence). With 5 bases removed from V and 2 bases from J, the gap between germline ends came to 7 bases. CDR3 protein: CASSLMAYEQYF. CDR3 sequence (DNA): TGTGCCAGCAGCCTGATGGCCTACGAGCAGTACTTC.

DNA for the CDR3: TGTGCCTGGAACTCTGGGACAGGCCCTATCGGGGGTGGCTACACCTTC. Encoded protein: CAWNSGTGPIGGGYTF. This chain connects TRBV30 to TRBJ1-2; 8 bases map to TRBD1. V shed 4 bases, J shed 7 bases, and the junction held 17 bases outside the gene matches. CDR1 GTSNPN and CDR2 SVGIG come from the germline V gene (reference sequence). This CDR3 spans 16 amino acids.

This clone has only a few counts. V usage is TRBV21-1 and J usage is TRBJ1-2; no check of the table's D call, TRBD1, against the DNA was made. TRBV21-1 is tagged as a pseudogene. This CDR3 has 16 amino acids. The CDR3: CASSKVGGPGHRGYTF. For the CDR3, the DNA is TGTGCCAGCAGCAAAGTAGGGGGACCCGGACACCGTGGCTACACCTTC.

The chain couples TRBV27 to TRBJ2-3, with 11 nucleotides matching TRBD2. The length of the CDR3 is 16 residues. Trimming removed 2 bases from V and 4 bases from J; junction bases left unmatched: 5. CDR1 MNHEY and CDR2 SMNVEV come from the germline V gene (reference sequence). Here the CDR3 DNA reads TGTGCCAGCAGTTTACTCCTAGCGGGGGGTTCAGATACGCAGTATTTT. Protein sequence: CASSLLLAGGSDTQYF.